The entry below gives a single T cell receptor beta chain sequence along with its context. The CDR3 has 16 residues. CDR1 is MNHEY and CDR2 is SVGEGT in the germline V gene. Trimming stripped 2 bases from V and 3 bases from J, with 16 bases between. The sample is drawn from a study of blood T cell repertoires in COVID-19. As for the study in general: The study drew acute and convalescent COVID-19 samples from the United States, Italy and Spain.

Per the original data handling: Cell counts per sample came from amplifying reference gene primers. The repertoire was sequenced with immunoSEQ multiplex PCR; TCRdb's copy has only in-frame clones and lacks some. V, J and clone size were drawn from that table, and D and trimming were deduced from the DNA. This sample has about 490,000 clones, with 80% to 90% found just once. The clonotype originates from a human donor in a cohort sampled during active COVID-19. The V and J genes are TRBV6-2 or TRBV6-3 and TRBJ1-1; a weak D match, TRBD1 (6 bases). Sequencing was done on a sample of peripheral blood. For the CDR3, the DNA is TGTGCCAGCAGTTACATCAGGGGCCAGGCGTACACTGAAGCTTTCTTT. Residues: CASSYIRGQAYTEAFF.